This TCR beta chain was observed in a study of PD-1 blockade in classical Hodgkin lymphoma (TCRdb year 2020). About the full investigation: Nivolumab dosing was 3 mg/kg intravenously every 2 weeks, continuing until either disease progression or unacceptable toxicity. The study used CyTOF and TCR beta sequencing to define a peripheral blood immune signature of response to PD-1 blockade in classical Hodgkin lymphoma. Broader findings and caveats from the paper: Newly diagnosed patients were reported to have lower baseline TCR diversity than healthy donors, and relapsed/refractory patients were reported to have lower baseline TCR diversity still. Lower diversity was observed in patients in whom nivolumab was started less than 1 year after ASCT, and these patients were excluded from later analyses so that confounding by immune reconstitution would be avoided. The study covered only a single clinical trial cohort, and the causes of the repertoire differences, possibly disease activity or prior therapy, were still not defined. A significant rise by C4D1 was seen in CD4+ but not CD8+ TCR diversity (p=0.0027 vs p=0.16), with the rise being most apparent in complete responders (p=0.02). Among trial patients, those achieving complete response had baseline diversity similar to that of newly diagnosed patients, while diversity was significantly lower in partial responders and progressors.

Worth noting for this clone: This clone's antigen is unknown. No clone much larger than this one lies a single base away; base qualities are absent.

The Qiagen DNeasy kit was used to extract genomic DNA both from unsorted PBMCs and from the negatively selected CD4+ and CD8+ fractions. Using primers that anneal to V and J segments, immunoSEQ multiplex PCR amplified the TCR beta CDR3 regions. A synthetic immune receptor repertoire was used to minimize amplification bias, and remaining bias was computationally removed after sequencing. As for the authors' bioinformatics: Custom Python scripts were used to quantify repertoire diversity as the Shannon entropy index. The unsorted, CD4+ and CD8+ repertoires were each analyzed separately, with the exception of combined analyses, where CD4+ and CD8+ sequences were merged in silico. Clonal expansion was defined as at least a 2-fold frequency increase after treatment relative to C1D1, with a pseudocount of 0.5 for undetected baseline clones. Clones with 0 or 1 copy at C1D1 were defined as singleton clones, while clones with 2 or more copies were defined as non-singleton clones. Clones expanded in unsorted samples were assigned a CD4+, CD8+ or unknown annotation through matching of protein sequences in sorted samples from the same patient. Wilcoxon tests were applied to paired samples to test diversity changes from C1D1 to C4D1. Held by TCRdb, this immuneACCESS table contains in-frame sequences only and omits some clones. Under half of the omission traces to an unresolved V gene where checked; the cause of the rest is unknown. The DNA was the basis for D and trimming; V, J and clone size are from that table. The sample includes tens of thousands of clones, with 78% observed a single time. Of the sample, just under 9.5% is held by the ten largest clones.

The label giving this sample's time point can be read as: cycle 4 day 1 (C4D1), after more than five weeks of nivolumab. Every trial patient had relapsed after autologous stem cell transplantation, and cohorts A, B and C differed in prior brentuximab vedotin exposure. The trial cohort was composed of about 60 patients with relapsed/refractory classical Hodgkin lymphoma, for whom complete response, partial response or progressive disease was recorded as best overall response. Trial patients were treated with single-agent nivolumab in the multi-cohort phase II CheckMate 205 trial. Best overall response was determined by an independent review committee according to the 2007 International Working Group response criteria. PBMCs from the trial were collected at three points: immediately before nivolumab initiation (C1D1), and during therapy at cycle 2 day 1 and cycle 4 day 1. After peripheral blood was drawn into 8 mL Vacutainer Cell Preparation Tubes, PBMCs were isolated by centrifugation and then cryopreserved.

The CDR3 contains 15 residues, cysteine and phenylalanine counted. Only the CDR3 DNA stays, 45 bases, in frame from base 1. Taken from the germline V gene (reference sequence), the CDR1 and CDR2 loops are SEHNR and FQNEAQ. The germline V and J ends show losses of 2 bases and 3 bases respectively, and no gene match explains 4 bases of the junction. Sequencing used peripheral blood mononuclear cells (PBMCs), obtained before the fourth cycle of nivolumab. This TCR came from a human donor with classical Hodgkin lymphoma. Recombination joined TRBV7-9 with TRBJ2-7, with 10 central nucleotides matching TRBD1. CDR3 region: CASSLSGTGVYEQYF. The nucleotide sequence is given as TGTGCCAGCAGCTTATCGGGGACAGGGGTCTACGAGCAGTACTTC.